The rows below give T cell receptor beta chains drawn from one sample of a study of cytomegalovirus exposure and HLA in healthy donors. Profiled with immunoSEQ multiplex PCR; TCRdb holds only in-frame clones, not every one. Here the sample spans fewer than 200,000 clones, roughly 80% being singletons. Sequencing input: PBMCs. The source of these receptors is a middle-aged man in good health and CMV-seronegative. Both conserved end residues are part of each CDR3. The order of the fields is CDR3 DNA, CDR3 protein, D gene, J gene, clone size, V gene. D genes are given only for firm matches. A row's size may be missing; if present it is once, few, many or a size class.

CDR3nt: TGCGCCAGCAGCCAAGATCGGGACGGAGGGGTTGAGTTCTTC; CDR3aa: CASSQDRDGGVEFF; d_gene: NA; j_gene: TRBJ2-1; abundance: once; v_gene: TRBV4-3
CDR3nt: TGTGCCTGGAGTGCTACCGGGGGGGAGACCCAGTACTTC; CDR3aa: CAWSATGGETQYF; d_gene: TRBD2; j_gene: TRBJ2-5; abundance: NA; v_gene: TRBV30
CDR3nt: TGTGCCAGCAGTTCCGGGAGAAACTATGGCTACACCTTC; CDR3aa: CASSSGRNYGYTF; d_gene: NA; j_gene: TRBJ1-2; abundance: NA; v_gene: TRBV6-4
CDR3nt: TGTGCCATCCCAAGCGGGACGGTGAACACTGAAGCTTTCTTT; CDR3aa: CAIPSGTVNTEAFF; d_gene: NA; j_gene: TRBJ1-1; abundance: NA; v_gene: TRBV6-1
CDR3nt: TGTGCCAGCAGCGGGACAGGGGGCGCGGACGAGCAGTACTTC; CDR3aa: CASSGTGGADEQYF; d_gene: NA; j_gene: TRBJ2-7; abundance: once; v_gene: TRBV21-1
CDR3nt: TGCGCCAGCAGTGGACAGGGCCCCACAGATACGCAGTATTTT; CDR3aa: CASSGQGPTDTQYF; d_gene: TRBD1; j_gene: TRBJ2-3; abundance: NA; v_gene: TRBV10-1
CDR3nt: TGTGCCAGCAGTGAAGCCAGCGGGGGGGCCTACGAGCAGTACTTC; CDR3aa: CASSEASGGAYEQYF; d_gene: TRBD2; j_gene: TRBJ2-7; abundance: once; v_gene: TRBV6-1
CDR3nt: TGTGCCAGCAGCGTAGAGGGGCAGGGTAGAGGCTACACCTTC; CDR3aa: CASSVEGQGRGYTF; d_gene: NA; j_gene: TRBJ1-2; abundance: NA; v_gene: TRBV9
CDR3nt: TGTGCCAGCAGTGAGTCTACAGGGGGGAACTATGGCTACACCTTC; CDR3aa: CASSESTGGNYGYTF; d_gene: TRBD1; j_gene: TRBJ1-2; abundance: NA; v_gene: TRBV6-1
CDR3nt: TGTGCCAGCAGACCACGGGACAGGGGGCCAGATACGCAGTATTTT; CDR3aa: CASRPRDRGPDTQYF; d_gene: TRBD1; j_gene: TRBJ2-3; abundance: NA; v_gene: TRBV28
CDR3nt: TGTGCCAGCAGTCCTGTACAGGGCAGCCCACCCCAGCATTTT; CDR3aa: CASSPVQGSPPQHF; d_gene: NA; j_gene: TRBJ1-5; abundance: few; v_gene: TRBV28
CDR3nt: TGTGCCAGCTCCCGAGGGTCAACTAATGAAAAACTGTTTTTT; CDR3aa: CASSRGSTNEKLFF; d_gene: NA; j_gene: TRBJ1-4; abundance: NA; v_gene: TRBV18
CDR3nt: TGTGCCAGCAGCCCGACAGAGCCCGGGGAGCTGTTTTTT; CDR3aa: CASSPTEPGELFF; d_gene: NA; j_gene: TRBJ2-2; abundance: few; v_gene: TRBV9
CDR3nt: TGTGCTAGCAGCTCCAAAGCGACAGGGGGGCACACCGGGGAGCTGTTTTTT; CDR3aa: CASSSKATGGHTGELFF; d_gene: TRBD1; j_gene: TRBJ2-2; abundance: NA; v_gene: TRBV7-7
CDR3nt: TGTGCCAGCAGTGAACCGGGACACTTATGGAATGAGCAGTTCTTC; CDR3aa: CASSEPGHLWNEQFF; d_gene: NA; j_gene: TRBJ2-1; abundance: NA; v_gene: TRBV6-1
CDR3nt: TGTGCCAGTAGTATAGGTGGGGGGTATAGCAATCAGCCCCAGCATTTT; CDR3aa: CASSIGGGYSNQPQHF; d_gene: NA; j_gene: TRBJ1-5; abundance: NA; v_gene: TRBV19
CDR3nt: TGTGCCAGTAGCCCACAGGGAGTTGGACGAGAGACCCAGTACTTC; CDR3aa: CASSPQGVGRETQYF; d_gene: NA; j_gene: TRBJ2-5; abundance: NA; v_gene: TRBV19
CDR3nt: TGTGCCATCGGGGGACACTTTGAGAGGGAGACCCAGTACTTC; CDR3aa: CAIGGHFERETQYF; d_gene: NA; j_gene: TRBJ2-5; abundance: NA; v_gene: TRBV10-3
CDR3nt: TGTGCCAGCAGGACCGGGACAGGGGAGATTGAAAAACTGTTTTTT; CDR3aa: CASRTGTGEIEKLFF; d_gene: TRBD1; j_gene: TRBJ1-4; abundance: NA; v_gene: TRBV6-5
CDR3nt: TGTGCCAGCACGGTGGGCAATCAGCCCCAGCATTTT; CDR3aa: CASTVGNQPQHF; d_gene: NA; j_gene: TRBJ1-5; abundance: NA; v_gene: TRBV2
CDR3nt: TGCGCCAGCAGCCATGGACTAGCGGGGTTGCCCTACAATGAGCAGTTCTTC; CDR3aa: CASSHGLAGLPYNEQFF; d_gene: TRBD2; j_gene: TRBJ2-1; abundance: once; v_gene: TRBV5-1
CDR3nt: TGTGCCAGCAGCCCGACTAGCGGGACCTACGAGCAGTACTTC; CDR3aa: CASSPTSGTYEQYF; d_gene: TRBD2; j_gene: TRBJ2-7; abundance: NA; v_gene: TRBV9
CDR3nt: TGTGCCAGTAGTGCAAAAGGAGACCGTAACGGGGAGCTGTTTTTT; CDR3aa: CASSAKGDRNGELFF; d_gene: NA; j_gene: TRBJ2-2; abundance: NA; v_gene: TRBV19
CDR3nt: TGTGCCAGCGAGACCGGGACAGGGTTTGGCTACACCTTC; CDR3aa: CASETGTGFGYTF; d_gene: TRBD1; j_gene: TRBJ1-2; abundance: NA; v_gene: TRBV6-6
CDR3nt: TGTGCCAGCAGTCCTACTTATGACTACAATGAGCAGTTCTTC; CDR3aa: CASSPTYDYNEQFF; d_gene: NA; j_gene: TRBJ2-1; abundance: NA; v_gene: TRBV27
CDR3nt: TGTGCCAGCAGCCATCCGGGACTAGACCCCTCGGGCAATGAGCAGTTCTTC; CDR3aa: CASSHPGLDPSGNEQFF; d_gene: TRBD2; j_gene: TRBJ2-1; abundance: NA; v_gene: TRBV4-2
CDR3nt: TGTGCCAGCAGCTTAGTGGGGCGAACCTACGAGCAGTACTTC; CDR3aa: CASSLVGRTYEQYF; d_gene: NA; j_gene: TRBJ2-7; abundance: NA; v_gene: TRBV7-9
CDR3nt: TGTGCCAGCAGCGACGGGGACTATGGCTACACCTTC; CDR3aa: CASSDGDYGYTF; d_gene: NA; j_gene: TRBJ1-2; abundance: NA; v_gene: TRBV27
CDR3nt: TGTGCCAGCAGTGGCGGGGACAGCTCCTACAATGAGCAGTTCTTC; CDR3aa: CASSGGDSSYNEQFF; d_gene: NA; j_gene: TRBJ2-1; abundance: NA; v_gene: TRBV27
CDR3nt: TGTGCCAGCAGTGACAGGGGCTCTGGGGCCAACGTCCTGACTTTC; CDR3aa: CASSDRGSGANVLTF; d_gene: NA; j_gene: TRBJ2-6; abundance: NA; v_gene: TRBV2
CDR3nt: TGTGCCAGCAGCTTAATCTTTACAGATACGCAGTATTTT; CDR3aa: CASSLIFTDTQYF; d_gene: NA; j_gene: TRBJ2-3; abundance: NA; v_gene: TRBV7-6
CDR3nt: TGTGCCAGCAGCCGGGACAGGGGATGGAATGAAAAACTGTTTTTT; CDR3aa: CASSRDRGWNEKLFF; d_gene: TRBD1; j_gene: TRBJ1-4; abundance: NA; v_gene: TRBV11-2